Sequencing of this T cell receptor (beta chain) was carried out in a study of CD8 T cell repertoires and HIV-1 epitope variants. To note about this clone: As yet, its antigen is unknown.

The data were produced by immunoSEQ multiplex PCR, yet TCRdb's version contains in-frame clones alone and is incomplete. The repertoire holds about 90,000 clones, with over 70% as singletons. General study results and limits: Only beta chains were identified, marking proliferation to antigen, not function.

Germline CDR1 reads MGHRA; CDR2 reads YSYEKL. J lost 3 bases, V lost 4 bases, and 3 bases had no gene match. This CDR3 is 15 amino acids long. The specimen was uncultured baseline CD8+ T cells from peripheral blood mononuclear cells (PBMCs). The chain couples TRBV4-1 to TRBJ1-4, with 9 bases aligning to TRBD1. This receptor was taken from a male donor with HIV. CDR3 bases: TGCGCCAGCAGCCCGGACAGGGGCCCTAATGAAAAACTGTTTTTT. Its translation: CASSPDRGPNEKLFF.